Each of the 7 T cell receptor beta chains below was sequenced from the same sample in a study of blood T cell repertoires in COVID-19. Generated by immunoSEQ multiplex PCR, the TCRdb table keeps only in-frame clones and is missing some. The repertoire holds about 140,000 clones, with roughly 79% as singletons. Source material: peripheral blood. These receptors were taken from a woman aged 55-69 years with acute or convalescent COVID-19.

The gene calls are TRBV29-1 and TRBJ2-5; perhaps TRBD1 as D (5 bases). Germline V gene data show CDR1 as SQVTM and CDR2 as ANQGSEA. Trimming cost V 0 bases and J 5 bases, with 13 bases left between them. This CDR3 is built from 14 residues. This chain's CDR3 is CSVEEIPGSETQYF. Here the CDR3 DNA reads TGCAGCGTTGAAGAGATCCCAGGGTCGGAGACCCAGTACTTC.

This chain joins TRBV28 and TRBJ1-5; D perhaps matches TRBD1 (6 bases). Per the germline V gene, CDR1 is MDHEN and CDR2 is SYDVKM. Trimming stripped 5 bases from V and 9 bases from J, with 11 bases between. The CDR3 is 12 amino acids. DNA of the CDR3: TGTGCCAGCAGTACCTCGGACAGGCCCCAGCATTTT. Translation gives CASSTSDRPQHF.

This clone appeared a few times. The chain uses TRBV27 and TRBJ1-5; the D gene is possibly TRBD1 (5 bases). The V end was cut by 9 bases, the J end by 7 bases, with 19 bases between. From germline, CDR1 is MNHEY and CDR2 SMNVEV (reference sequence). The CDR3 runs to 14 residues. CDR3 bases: TGTGCCAGTGGGGGGGGGTCAGGTGGCCAGCCCCAGCATTTT. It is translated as CASGGGSGGQPQHF.

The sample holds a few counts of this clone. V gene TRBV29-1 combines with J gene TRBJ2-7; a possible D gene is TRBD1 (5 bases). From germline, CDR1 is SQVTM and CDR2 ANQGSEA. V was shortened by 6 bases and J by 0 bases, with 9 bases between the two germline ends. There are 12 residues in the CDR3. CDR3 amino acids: CSVLGVSYEQYF. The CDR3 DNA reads TGCAGCGTCCTAGGGGTCTCCTACGAGCAGTACTTC.

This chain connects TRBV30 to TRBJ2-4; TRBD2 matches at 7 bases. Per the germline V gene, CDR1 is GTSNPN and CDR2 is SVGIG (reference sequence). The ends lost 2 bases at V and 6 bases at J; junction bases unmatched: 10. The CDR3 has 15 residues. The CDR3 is CAWSFGTTPGNIQYF. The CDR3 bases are TGTGCCTGGAGTTTCGGGACTACCCCAGGAAACATTCAGTACTTC.

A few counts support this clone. CDR3 nucleotides: TGTGCCATCAGTGGGGGGGGTTCGGGCACTGAAGCTTTCTTT. Translation gives CAISGGGSGTEAFF. The chain joins TRBV10-3 to TRBJ1-1; weak D call: TRBD1 (5 bases). Germline assignment: CDR1 ENHRY and CDR2 SYGVKD. The germline V and J ends were trimmed by 4 bases and 4 bases, with 13 bases remaining between them. This CDR3 is 14 amino acids long.

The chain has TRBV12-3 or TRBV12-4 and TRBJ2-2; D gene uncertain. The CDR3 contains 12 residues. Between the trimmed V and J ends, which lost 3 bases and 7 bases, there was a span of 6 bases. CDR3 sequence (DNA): TGTGCCAGCAGTTTTCCTATCGGGGAGCTGTTTTTT. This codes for CASSFPIGELFF.